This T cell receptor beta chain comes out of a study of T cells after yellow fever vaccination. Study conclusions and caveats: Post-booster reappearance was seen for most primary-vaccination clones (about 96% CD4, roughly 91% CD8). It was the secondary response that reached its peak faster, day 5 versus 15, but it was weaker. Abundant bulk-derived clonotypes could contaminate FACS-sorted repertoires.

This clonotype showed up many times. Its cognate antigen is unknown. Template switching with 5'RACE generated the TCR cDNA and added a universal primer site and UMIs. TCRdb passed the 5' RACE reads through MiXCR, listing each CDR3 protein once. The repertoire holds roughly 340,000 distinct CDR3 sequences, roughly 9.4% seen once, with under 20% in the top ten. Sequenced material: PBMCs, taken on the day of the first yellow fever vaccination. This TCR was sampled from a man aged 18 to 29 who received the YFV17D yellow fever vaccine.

CDR3 loop: CASSQGFGDQPQHF. CDR3 DNA sequence: TGCGCCAGCAGCCAAGGGTTTGGGGATCAGCCCCAGCATTTT. The V call is TRBV4-1, the J call TRBJ1-5; no clear D. Germline V lookup: CDR1 MGHRA, CDR2 YSYEKL. This CDR3 region has 14 residues. V shed 1 base and J shed 5 bases, with 9 bases lying between them.